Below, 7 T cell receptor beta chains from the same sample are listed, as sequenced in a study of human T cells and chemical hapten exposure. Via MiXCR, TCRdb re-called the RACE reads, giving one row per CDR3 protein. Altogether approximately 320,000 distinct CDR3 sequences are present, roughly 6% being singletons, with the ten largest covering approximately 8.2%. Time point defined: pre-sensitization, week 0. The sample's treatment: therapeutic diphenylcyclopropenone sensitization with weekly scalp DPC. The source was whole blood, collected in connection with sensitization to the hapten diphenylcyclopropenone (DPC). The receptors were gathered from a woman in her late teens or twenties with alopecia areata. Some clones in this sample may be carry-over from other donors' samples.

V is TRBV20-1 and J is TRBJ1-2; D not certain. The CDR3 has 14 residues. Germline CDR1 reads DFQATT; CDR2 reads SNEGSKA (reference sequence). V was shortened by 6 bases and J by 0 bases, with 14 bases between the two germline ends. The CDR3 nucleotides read TGCAGTGCGTTCGGGCAGACCACTAACTATGGCTACACCTTC. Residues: CSAFGQTTNYGYTF.

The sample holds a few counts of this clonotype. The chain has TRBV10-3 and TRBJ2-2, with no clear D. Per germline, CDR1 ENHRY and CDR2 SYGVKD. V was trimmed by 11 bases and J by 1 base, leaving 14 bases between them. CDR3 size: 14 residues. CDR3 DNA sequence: TGTGCCGTCTCGCCCTCCCAGAACACCGGGGAGCTGTTTTTT. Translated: CAVSPSQNTGELFF.

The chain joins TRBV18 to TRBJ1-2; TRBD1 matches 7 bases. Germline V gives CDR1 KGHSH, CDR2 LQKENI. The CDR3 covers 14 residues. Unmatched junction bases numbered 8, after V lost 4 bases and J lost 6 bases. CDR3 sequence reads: CASSLPDRFHGYTF. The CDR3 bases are TGTGCCAGCTCACTCCCGGACAGGTTTCATGGCTACACCTTC.

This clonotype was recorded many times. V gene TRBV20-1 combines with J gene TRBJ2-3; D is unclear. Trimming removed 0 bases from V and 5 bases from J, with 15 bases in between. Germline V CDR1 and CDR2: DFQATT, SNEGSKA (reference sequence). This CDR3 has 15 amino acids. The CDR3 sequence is CSARDRAFTVDTQYF. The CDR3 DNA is TGCAGTGCTAGAGATCGTGCCTTTACCGTAGATACGCAGTATTTT.

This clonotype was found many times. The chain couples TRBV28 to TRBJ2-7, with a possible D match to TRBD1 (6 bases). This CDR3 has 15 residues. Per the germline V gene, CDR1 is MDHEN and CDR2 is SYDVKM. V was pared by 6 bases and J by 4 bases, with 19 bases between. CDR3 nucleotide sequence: TGTGCCAGCAGCCTGGACAGATCTTATAGATACGAGCAGTACTTC. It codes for CASSLDRSYRYEQYF.

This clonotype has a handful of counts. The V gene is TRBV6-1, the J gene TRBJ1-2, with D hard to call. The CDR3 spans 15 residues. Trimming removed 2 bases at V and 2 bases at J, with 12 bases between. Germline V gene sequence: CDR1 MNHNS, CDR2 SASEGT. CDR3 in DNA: TGTGCCAGCAGTGAAAATGGGGTAGGGAACTATGGCTACACCTTC. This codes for CASSENGVGNYGYTF.

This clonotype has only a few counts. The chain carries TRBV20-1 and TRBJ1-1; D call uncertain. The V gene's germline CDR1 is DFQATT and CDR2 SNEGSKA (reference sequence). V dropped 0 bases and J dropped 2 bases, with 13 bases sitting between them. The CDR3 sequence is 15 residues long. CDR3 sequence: CSARDLRGVNTEAFF. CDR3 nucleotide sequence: TGCAGTGCTAGAGATTTAAGAGGAGTAAACACTGAAGCTTTCTTT.